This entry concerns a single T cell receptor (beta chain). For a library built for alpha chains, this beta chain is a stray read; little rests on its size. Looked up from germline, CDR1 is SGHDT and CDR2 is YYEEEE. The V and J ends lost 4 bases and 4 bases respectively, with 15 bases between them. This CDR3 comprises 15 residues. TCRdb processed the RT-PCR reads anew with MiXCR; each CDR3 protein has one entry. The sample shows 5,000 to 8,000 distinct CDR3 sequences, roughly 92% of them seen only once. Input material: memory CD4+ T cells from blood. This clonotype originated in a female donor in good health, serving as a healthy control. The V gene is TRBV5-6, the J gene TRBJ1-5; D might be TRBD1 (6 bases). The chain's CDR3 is CASSRRGRVNQPQHF. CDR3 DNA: TGTGCCAGCAGCCGCAGGGGCCGGGTAAATCAGCCCCAGCATTTT.